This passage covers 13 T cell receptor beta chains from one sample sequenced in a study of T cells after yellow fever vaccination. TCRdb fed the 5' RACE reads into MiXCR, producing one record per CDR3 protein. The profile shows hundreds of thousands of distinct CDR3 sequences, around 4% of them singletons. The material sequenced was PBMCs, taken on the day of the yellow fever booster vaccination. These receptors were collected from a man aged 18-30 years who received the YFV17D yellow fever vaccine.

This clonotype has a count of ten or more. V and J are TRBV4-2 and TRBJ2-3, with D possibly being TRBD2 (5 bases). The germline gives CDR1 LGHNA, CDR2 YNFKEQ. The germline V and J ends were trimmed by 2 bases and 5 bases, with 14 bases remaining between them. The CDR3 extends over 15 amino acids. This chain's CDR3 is CASSQRASREDTQYF. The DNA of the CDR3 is TGTGCCAGCAGCCAAAGGGCTAGCCGAGAAGATACGCAGTATTTT.

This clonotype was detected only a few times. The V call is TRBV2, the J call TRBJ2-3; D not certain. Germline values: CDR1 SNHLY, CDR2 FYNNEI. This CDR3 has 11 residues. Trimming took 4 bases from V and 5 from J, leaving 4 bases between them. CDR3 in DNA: TGTGCCAGCAGTGTCCAAGATACGCAGTATTTT. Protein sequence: CASSVQDTQYF. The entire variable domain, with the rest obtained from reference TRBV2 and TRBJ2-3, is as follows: EPEVTQTPSHQVTQMGQEVILRCVPISNHLYFYWYRQILGQKVEFLVSFYNNEISEKSEIFDDQFSVERPDGSNFTLKIRSTKLEDSAMYFCASSVQDTQYFGPGTRLTVL.

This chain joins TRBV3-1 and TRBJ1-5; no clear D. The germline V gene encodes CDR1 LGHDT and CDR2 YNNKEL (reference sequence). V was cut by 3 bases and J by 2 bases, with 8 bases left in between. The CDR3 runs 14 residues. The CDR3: CASSHLFGNQPQHF. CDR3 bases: TGTGCCAGCAGCCATTTGTTTGGCAATCAGCCCCAGCATTTT.

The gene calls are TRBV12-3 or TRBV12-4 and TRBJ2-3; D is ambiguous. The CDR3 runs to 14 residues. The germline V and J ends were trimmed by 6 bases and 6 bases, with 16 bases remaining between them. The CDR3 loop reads CASRIPPPRDTQYF. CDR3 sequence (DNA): TGTGCCAGCAGGATTCCCCCCCCCCGTGATACGCAGTATTTT.

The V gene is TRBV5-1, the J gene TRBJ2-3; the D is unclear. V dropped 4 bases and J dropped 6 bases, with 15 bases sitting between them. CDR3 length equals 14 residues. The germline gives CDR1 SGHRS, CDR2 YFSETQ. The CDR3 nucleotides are TGCGCCAGCAGCCTGGACCAACCCTGGGATACGCAGTATTTT. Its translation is CASSLDQPWDTQYF.

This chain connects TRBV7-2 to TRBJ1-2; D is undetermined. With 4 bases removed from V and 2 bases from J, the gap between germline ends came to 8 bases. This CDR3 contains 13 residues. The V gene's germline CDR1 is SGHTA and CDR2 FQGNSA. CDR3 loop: CASSSRSNYGYTF. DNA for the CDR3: TGTGCCAGCAGCTCCAGATCGAACTATGGCTACACCTTC.

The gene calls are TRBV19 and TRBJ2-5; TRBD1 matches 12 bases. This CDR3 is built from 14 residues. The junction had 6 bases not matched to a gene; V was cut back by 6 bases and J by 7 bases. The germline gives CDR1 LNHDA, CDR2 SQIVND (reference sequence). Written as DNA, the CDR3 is TGTGCCAGTAGCGGGGACAGGGGGCTCGGGACCCAGTACTTC. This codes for CASSGDRGLGTQYF.

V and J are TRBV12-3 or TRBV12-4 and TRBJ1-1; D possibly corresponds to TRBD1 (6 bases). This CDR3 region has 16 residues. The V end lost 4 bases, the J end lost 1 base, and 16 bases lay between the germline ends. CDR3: CASSSPPGGANTEAFF. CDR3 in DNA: TGTGCCAGCAGTTCTCCTCCCGGGGGCGCGAACACTGAAGCTTTCTTT.

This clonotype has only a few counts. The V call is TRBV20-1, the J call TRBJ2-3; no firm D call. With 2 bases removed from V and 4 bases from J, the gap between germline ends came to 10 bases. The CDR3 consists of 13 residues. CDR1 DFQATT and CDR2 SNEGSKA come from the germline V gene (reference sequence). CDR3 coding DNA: TGCAGTGCTAGACCGTCAAGGGCAGATACGCAGTATTTT. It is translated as CSARPSRADTQYF.

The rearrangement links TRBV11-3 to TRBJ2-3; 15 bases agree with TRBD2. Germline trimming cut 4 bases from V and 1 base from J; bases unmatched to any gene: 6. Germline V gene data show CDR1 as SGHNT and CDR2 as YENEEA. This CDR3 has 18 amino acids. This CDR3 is CASSSGTSGGPGTDTQYF. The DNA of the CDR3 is TGTGCCAGCAGCTCCGGGACTAGCGGGGGGCCTGGCACAGATACGCAGTATTTT.

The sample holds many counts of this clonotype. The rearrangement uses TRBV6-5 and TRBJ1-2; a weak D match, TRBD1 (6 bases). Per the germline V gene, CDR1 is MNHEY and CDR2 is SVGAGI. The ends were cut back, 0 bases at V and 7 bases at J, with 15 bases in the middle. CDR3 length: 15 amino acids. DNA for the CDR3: TGTGCCAGCAGTTACTCGACTGGGACATCGGGTGGCTACACCTTC. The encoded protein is CASSYSTGTSGGYTF.

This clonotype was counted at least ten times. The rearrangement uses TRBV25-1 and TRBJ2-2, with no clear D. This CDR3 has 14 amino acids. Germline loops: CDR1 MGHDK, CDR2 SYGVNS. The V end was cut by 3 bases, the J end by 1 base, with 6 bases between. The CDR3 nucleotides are TGTGCCAGCAGTGACGGGCTGAACACCGGGGAGCTGTTTTTT. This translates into CASSDGLNTGELFF.

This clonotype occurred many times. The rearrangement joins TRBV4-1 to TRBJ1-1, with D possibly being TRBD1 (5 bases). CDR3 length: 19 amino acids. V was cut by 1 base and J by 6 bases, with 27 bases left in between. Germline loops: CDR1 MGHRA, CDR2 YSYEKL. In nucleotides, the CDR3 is TGCGCCAGCAGCCAAGGATCGTGGGGCCCTTCCGTAGGGTTAGCTGAAGCTTTCTTT. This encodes CASSQGSWGPSVGLAEAFF.